The 4 T cell receptor beta chains in this list originate from one sample, sequenced in a study of CD8 T cells in Susac syndrome. RNA in amounts of 0.5 to 1 ug was reverse transcribed with random hexamers. A single record per CDR3 protein comes from TCRdb applying MiXCR to the immunoSEQ multiplex PCR reads. The sample holds about 300,000 distinct CDR3 sequences, almost 85% seen once. Material for sequencing was CD8+ T cells from PBMCs. Receptors were obtained from a human donor with multiple sclerosis.

The CDR3: CASSSGLAGGGWFF. The CDR3 coding sequence is TGCGCCAGCAGCTCGGGACTAGCGGGAGGTGGGTGGTTCTTC. V is TRBV5-1 and J is TRBJ2-1; 15 bases line up with TRBD2. CDR1 is SGHRS and CDR2 is YFSETQ in the germline V gene. The CDR3 totals 14 residues. J was trimmed by 15 bases and V by 3 bases; bases with no gene match: 7.

This rearrangement joins TRBV11-2 to TRBJ2-5, with D possibly matching TRBD2 (5 bases). The CDR3 consists of 11 residues. CDR1 is SGHAT and CDR2 is FQNNGV in the germline V gene. The V end was cut by 6 bases, the J end by 7 bases, with 9 bases between. CDR3 bases: TGTGCCAGCAGTGTTCGGGGGACCCAGTACTTC. This translates into CASSVRGTQYF.

A few counts support this clonotype. The chain combines TRBV4-2 with TRBJ2-7; 7 positions agree with TRBD1. Germline CDR1 and CDR2: LGHNA and YNFKEQ. The CDR3 has 15 amino acids. After removal of 4 bases from V and 2 bases from J, the junction contained 8 bases not matched to a gene. The CDR3 nucleotides are TGTGCCAGCAGCCCCCGAAGGCAGGGGGCCTACGAGCAGTACTTC. Encoded protein: CASSPRRQGAYEQYF.

This chain connects TRBV27 to TRBJ2-7; 9 nucleotides agree with TRBD2. The CDR3 spans 15 residues. The V and J ends lost 3 bases and 3 bases, in that order; junction bases with no gene match: 6. Germline values: CDR1 MNHEY, CDR2 SMNVEV (reference sequence). The CDR3 is CASSFRLAVDYEQYF. CDR3 coding DNA: TGTGCCAGCAGTTTTCGACTAGCGGTGGACTACGAGCAGTACTTC.